This TCR beta chain was sequenced in a study of beta chain features in type 1 diabetes (dated by TCRdb to the late 2010s). In the study overall: Mean age, gender distribution, total cell number and subset yield did not differ between patients and healthy donors. Regulatory and stem cell-like memory subsets were isolated from only 8 patients and roughly 8 healthy donors, whereas naive and central memory subsets came from all 30 or so donors. A total of under 140,000,000 sorted cells were examined across all samples, and the number of cells per subset was strongly correlated with RNA yield. In the study, TCRB repertoires of sorted circulating CD4+ T cell subsets from recently diagnosed type 1 diabetes patients were compared with those of matched healthy donors.

To note about this clone: This clone's antigen is unknown. No per-base quality is available; no much larger clone lies one base away.

Study-level results and caveats: Naive, central memory and regulatory TCRB repertoires appeared to be more alike among patients than among healthy donors. A moderate but significant shortening of TCRB CDR3 length was observed in type 1 diabetes patients in all four CD4+ subsets. Patients with type 1 diabetes made fewer insertions and deleted more nucleotides at VDJ recombination sites, implying thymic rearrangement abnormalities. Only small numbers of individuals were included in the HLA sub-analyses, which left unresolved whether HLA type had any influence on TCRB rearrangement. Because cDNA was sequenced instead of genomic DNA, activated cells with high expression could be over-represented, although the groups did not differ in activation or CD3 levels. Shorter templates might have been favored by PCR, but patient and control samples were amplified and corrected together, so both groups would have been affected equally by any skew.

Each donor gave one peripheral blood draw, about 100 mL on average, collected into heparinised tubes. A BD FACSAria II was used to sort naive, central memory, regulatory and stem cell-like memory CD4+ T cells with a panel that included CD45RO, CCR7, CD25, CD127, CD95 and CD27. All sorted populations exceeded 95% purity. PBMCs were isolated right away by Lymphoprep density gradient centrifugation and were stained directly, without culture. So that batch effects would be minimized, each experiment stained and sorted samples in pairs, pairing one healthy donor with one patient. All of the isolated RNA was reverse transcribed with the High Capacity cDNA Reverse Transcription Kit, so expressed TCRB transcripts were sequenced. Naive, central memory and regulatory T cell samples underwent deep immunoSEQ sequencing, averaging around 3.7 million total reads per sample. Sorted cells were lysed in RLT buffer, and RNA was extracted using DNase-treated RNeasy Micro or Mini kits according to cell number. To prevent cross-contamination, every cell subset was processed on its own, while patient and healthy donor samples were processed together. The immunoSEQ multiplex PCR was used to amplify TCRB sequences from cDNA, generating 87-bp fragments that spanned the CDR3 region. Sequencing of the amplicons was performed on the Illumina HiSeq platform. On the authors' methods: PCR bias was corrected computationally using synthetic template baselines, and reads within Hamming distance 2 were collapsed, with unmergeable singletons discarded. By aligning reads against IMGT, V, D and J genes, CDR3 length, and insertions or deletions at six rearrangement sites were assigned. Clonotype counts were normalized to sorted cell number within each subset before computing true diversity and Gini coefficients with the tcR R package. Repertoire sharing was quantified using the overlap coefficient calculated on TCRB nucleotide sequences. Out-of-frame TCRB sequences from naive cells were analyzed as a proxy for the pre-selection repertoire. As stored in TCRdb, this immuneACCESS dataset retains in-frame rearrangements with V and J assigned. A fraction of the clones does not appear; measured against another copy, unresolved V genes explain less than half of the discrepancy, and the remainder lacks a known reason. The DNA was the basis for D and trimming; V, J and clone size are from that table. For this sample the table gives under 950,000 clones, of which around a sixth were detected only once. The ten largest clones capture around 0.02% of the sample.

CDR1 MNHNS and CDR2 SASEGT were looked up in the germline V gene. There are 14 amino acids in the CDR3, from cysteine to phenylalanine inclusive. Just the 42-base CDR3 DNA is kept, in frame starting at base 1. V is trimmed back by 8 bases and J by 5 bases, and the junction contains 4 bases that no gene match accounts for. This chain is built from TRBV6-1 and TRBJ2-1; 12 central nucleotides agree with TRBD2. This TCR derives from a young woman in good health. The sample comprised naive CD4+ T cells from blood. Taken with the paper, the label for cell subset or site translates to: true naive CD4+ T cells. This receptor carries the CDR3 CASRASGRDNEQFF. The DNA reads TGTGCCAGCCGGGCTAGCGGGAGGGACAATGAGCAGTTCTTC.